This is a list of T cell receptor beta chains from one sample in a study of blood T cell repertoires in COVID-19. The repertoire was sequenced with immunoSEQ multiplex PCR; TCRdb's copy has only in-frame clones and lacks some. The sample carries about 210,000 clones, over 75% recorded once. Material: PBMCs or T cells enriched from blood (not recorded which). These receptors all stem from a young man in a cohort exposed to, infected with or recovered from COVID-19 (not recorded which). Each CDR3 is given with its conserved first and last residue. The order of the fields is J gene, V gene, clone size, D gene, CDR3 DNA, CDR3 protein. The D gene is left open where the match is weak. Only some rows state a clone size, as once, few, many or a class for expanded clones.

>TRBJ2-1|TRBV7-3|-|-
TGTGCCAGCAGCCCCAATAGCGGTCCCTCCTACAATGAGCAGTTCTTC
CASSPNSGPSYNEQFF
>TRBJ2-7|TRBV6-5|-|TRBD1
TGTGCCAGCACCATGGACAGGGCTTACTACGAGCAGTACTTC
CASTMDRAYYEQYF
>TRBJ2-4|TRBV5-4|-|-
TGTGCCAGCAGCTTGGATGAGGAGAACATTCAGTACTTC
CASSLDEENIQYF
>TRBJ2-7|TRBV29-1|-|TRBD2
TGCAGCGTGATGGGACTAGCGGGCTACGAGCAGTACTTC
CSVMGLAGYEQYF
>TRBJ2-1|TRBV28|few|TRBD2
TGTGCCAGCAGTCGAGCCAGGGCCCCGGCCGGGACTAGCTCCTTCTTC
CASSRARAPAGTSSFF
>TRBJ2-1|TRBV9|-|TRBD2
TGTGCCAGCAGCGCCCGACTAGCGGATCCCGTAGTTGGCTCCTACAATGAGCAGTTCTTC
CASSARLADPVVGSYNEQFF
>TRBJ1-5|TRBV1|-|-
TGCACCAGCAGCCCACCTAGGCCCCAGCATTTT
CTSSPPRPQHF
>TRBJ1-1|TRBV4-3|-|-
TGCGCCAGCAGCCAAGGGGGAGGATACACTGAAGCTTTCTTT
CASSQGGGYTEAFF
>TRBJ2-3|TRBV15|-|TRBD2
TGTGCCACCAGCAGGGGGACTAGCGGAGGGAGGACAGATACGCAGTATTTT
CATSRGTSGGRTDTQYF
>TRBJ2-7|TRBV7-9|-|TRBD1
TGTGCCAGCAGCTTGGGGACAGACTCCTACGAGCAGTACTTC
CASSLGTDSYEQYF
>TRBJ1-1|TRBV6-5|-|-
TGTGCCAGCAGTTACGGCCTTCCGGGGGTGGCCACTGAAGCTTTCTTT
CASSYGLPGVATEAFF
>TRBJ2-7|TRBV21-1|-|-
TGTGCCAGCAGCATGGGACTAGCGGGGCATTCCGCCTACGAGCAGTACTTC
CASSMGLAGHSAYEQYF
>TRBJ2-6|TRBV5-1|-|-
TGCGCCAGCAGCTTTGATACCCCGGGCTCTGGGGCCAACGTCCTGACTTTC
CASSFDTPGSGANVLTF
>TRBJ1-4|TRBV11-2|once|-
TGTGCCAGCAGCGGATACCAGGGCCCTAATGAAAAACTGTTTTTT
CASSGYQGPNEKLFF
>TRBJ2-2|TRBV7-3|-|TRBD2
TGTGCCAGCAGCCCGGGACTAGCGGGTGACACCGGGGAGCTGTTTTTT
CASSPGLAGDTGELFF
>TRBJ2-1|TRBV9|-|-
TGTGCCAGCAGCGAGGAACTGGCAGGGCGAGGTGAGCAGTTCTTC
CASSEELAGRGEQFF
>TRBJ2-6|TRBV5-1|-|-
TGCGCCAGCTCCTCTCAGGGATCTGGGGCCAACGTCCTGACTTTC
CASSSQGSGANVLTF
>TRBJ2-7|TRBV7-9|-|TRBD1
TGTGCCAGCAGCTTGGACAGGCTGGAGGAGCAGTACTTC
CASSLDRLEEQYF
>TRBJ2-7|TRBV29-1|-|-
TGCAGCGTTAGGAGGGAGAACTACGAGCAGTACTTC
CSVRRENYEQYF
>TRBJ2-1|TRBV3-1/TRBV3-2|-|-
TGTGCCAGCAGCCCCGATCCGAGTCGGTCCTACAATGAGCAGTTCTTC
CASSPDPSRSYNEQFF
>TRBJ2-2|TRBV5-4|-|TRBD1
TGTGCCAGCAGCCGACAGGGATCCCCCGGGGAGCTGTTTTTT
CASSRQGSPGELFF
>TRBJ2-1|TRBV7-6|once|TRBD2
TGTGCCAGCAGCCCGAGGTTTAGCGGGAGGGCCTACAATGAGCAGTTCTTC
CASSPRFSGRAYNEQFF
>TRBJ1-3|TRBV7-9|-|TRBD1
TGTGCCAGCAGCTCCGGACAGGGCTCTGGAAACACCATATATTTT
CASSSGQGSGNTIYF
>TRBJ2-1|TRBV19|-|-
TGTGCCAGTAGTATATCCGCCTACAATGAGCAGTTCTTC
CASSISAYNEQFF
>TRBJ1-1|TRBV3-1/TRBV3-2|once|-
TGTGCCAGCAGCCAAGGGTGGCAGGGGAACACTGAAGCTTTCTTT
CASSQGWQGNTEAFF
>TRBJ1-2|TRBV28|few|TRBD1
TGTGCCAGCAGGACAGGGGGCTCTGGCGGCTACACCTTC
CASRTGGSGGYTF
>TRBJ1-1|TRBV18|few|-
TGTGCCAGCTCACGGGACTCTAAGAACACTGAAGCTTTCTTT
CASSRDSKNTEAFF
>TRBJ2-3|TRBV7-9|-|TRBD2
TGTGCCAGCAGCTTCTTGGAGCGGGAGAGCACAGATACGCAGTATTTT
CASSFLERESTDTQYF
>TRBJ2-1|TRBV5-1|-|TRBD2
TGCGCCAGCATCCCACCGGGACTAGCGCACAATGAGCAGTTCTTC
CASIPPGLAHNEQFF
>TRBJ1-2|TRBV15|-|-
TGTGCCACCAGCACCGCAGATGGCTACACCTTC
CATSTADGYTF
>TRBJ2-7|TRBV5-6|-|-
TGTGCCAGCAGCTTTGGGAGGCAGTACGAGCAGTACTTC
CASSFGRQYEQYF
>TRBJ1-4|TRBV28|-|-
TGTGCCAGCAGTTTAAAATACGACGGCGCCCAGGGTTTGGGGGAAAAACTGTTTTTT
CASSLKYDGAQGLGEKLFF
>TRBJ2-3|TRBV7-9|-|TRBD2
TGTGCCAGCAGCCGCATCCCCGGGACTAGCGGGATGGCAGATACGCAGTATTTT
CASSRIPGTSGMADTQYF
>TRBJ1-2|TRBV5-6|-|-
TGTGCCAGCAGCTTGCGGGGAGTCAACTATGGCTACACCTTC
CASSLRGVNYGYTF
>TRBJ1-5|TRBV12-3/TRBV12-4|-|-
TGTGCCAGCAGTTTTTGGGGAGATCAGCCCCAGCATTTT
CASSFWGDQPQHF
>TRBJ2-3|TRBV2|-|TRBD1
TGTGCCAGCAAAATGGACAGGGGACCCACAGATACGCAGTATTTT
CASKMDRGPTDTQYF
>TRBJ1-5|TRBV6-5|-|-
TGTGCCAGCAGTTCCCCCGGTCCCAATCAGCCCCAGCATTTT
CASSSPGPNQPQHF
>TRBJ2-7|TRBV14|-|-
TGTGCCAGCAGCCAAGAGGGTGGCGGGGGCCTCTCCTACGAGCAGTACTTC
CASSQEGGGGLSYEQYF
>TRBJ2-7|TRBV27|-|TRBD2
TGTGCCAGCAGTTTCGGGACTAGGGGGTACGAGCAGTACTTC
CASSFGTRGYEQYF
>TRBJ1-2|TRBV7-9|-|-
TGTGCCAGCAGCTTAGCGGGACTCTATGGCTACACCTTC
CASSLAGLYGYTF
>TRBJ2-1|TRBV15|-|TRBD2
TGTGCCACCAGCAGAGATTACCCTAGCGGGAGGGATGAGTTCTTC
CATSRDYPSGRDEFF
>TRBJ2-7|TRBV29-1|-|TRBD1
TGCAGCGTTGATGGGGGACAGGCCTATCCCTACGAGCAGTACTTC
CSVDGGQAYPYEQYF
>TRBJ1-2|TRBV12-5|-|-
TGTGCTAGTGGTCCCCGCTTGGGGAGGGGGATCAGCTATGGCTACACCTTC
CASGPRLGRGISYGYTF
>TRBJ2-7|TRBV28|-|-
TGTGCCAGCAGTTTAGGTTCAGGGCCCTACGAGCAGTACTTC
CASSLGSGPYEQYF
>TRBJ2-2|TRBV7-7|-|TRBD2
TGTGCTAGCAGCCCTTATAGCGGGAGGGCCTCCGGCACCGGGGAGCTGTTTTTT
CASSPYSGRASGTGELFF
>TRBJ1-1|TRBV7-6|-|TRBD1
TGTGCCAGCAGCTTAGGCCGATACAGGGGGATGAACACTGAAGCTTTCTTT
CASSLGRYRGMNTEAFF
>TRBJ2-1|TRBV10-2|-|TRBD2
TGCGCCAGCGGAGCTGAGCCTAGCGGGATTCGTGAGCAGTTCTTC
CASGAEPSGIREQFF
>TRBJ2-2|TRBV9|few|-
TGTGCCAGCAGCGTATTTGCTCAGACGAACACCGGGGAGCTGTTTTTT
CASSVFAQTNTGELFF
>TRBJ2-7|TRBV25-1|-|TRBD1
TGTGCCAGCAGTGAATGGCAAGGGACAGCCTACGAGCAGTACTTC
CASSEWQGTAYEQYF
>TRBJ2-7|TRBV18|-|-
TGTGCCAGCTCACACACGGGACACCTCTACGAGCAGTACTTC
CASSHTGHLYEQYF
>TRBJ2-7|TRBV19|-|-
TGTGCCAGTATGGGGACAATGGGCTACGAGCAGTACTTC
CASMGTMGYEQYF
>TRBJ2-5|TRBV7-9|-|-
TGTGCCAGCAGCTTAGCCTTGGGGGGAGAGACCCAGTACTTC
CASSLALGGETQYF
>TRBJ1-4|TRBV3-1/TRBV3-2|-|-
TGTGCCAGCAGCTTACGCCGGGGGGCTGATGAAAAACTGTTTTTT
CASSLRRGADEKLFF